This T cell receptor beta chain comes out of a study of shared clonotypes between healthy human individuals. CDR3 size: 14 residues. This clone was seen a single time. Across several immunoSEQ plates, the genomic DNA of each subset was split evenly. Profiling relied on immunoSEQ multiplex PCR, and the TCRdb table lists in-frame clones only, not all of them. The profile shows about 2 million clones, 85% to 95% of them singletons. Sequenced input: naive CD4+ T cells sorted from blood. Subset of the sample: CD45RA+ positively selected. The source is a man aged 18 to 30 in good health. The rearrangement joins TRBV7-5 to TRBJ2-7; whether TRBD2, the table's D call, matches the DNA was not checked. TRBV7-5 is shown as a pseudogene. The CDR3 loop reads CARSAAGLVYEQYF. The CDR3 coding sequence is TGTGCCAGAAGCGCAGCGGGACTTGTCTACGAGCAGTACTTC.